This TCR beta chain was found in a study of CD8 T cells in Susac syndrome. On the study more broadly: When blood was drawn, patients with Susac syndrome were on intravenous immunoglobulin alone, on corticosteroids, or therapy-naive.

Reverse transcription of roughly 0.45 to 1 ug RNA was carried out with random hexamers. Coverage of TCR beta CDR3 amplification by immunoSEQ multiplex PCR extended to 54 Vbeta and 13 Jbeta. TCRdb passed the immunoSEQ multiplex PCR reads through MiXCR, listing each CDR3 protein once. This table has over 150,000 distinct CDR3 sequences, around 95% appearing once. The CDR3 has 12 residues. Trimming took off 6 bases at V and 4 bases at J, with 9 bases between the two ends. Germline-derived CDR1 and CDR2 are SNHLY and FYNNEI. TEMRA cells underwent FACS enrichment and CD8+ and CD4+ T cells underwent negative isolation.

The material sequenced was CD4+ T cells from PBMCs. This TCR came from a human donor with Susac syndrome. The chain joins TRBV2 to TRBJ1-1; D remains unclear. The CDR3 protein is CASRGVGTEAFF. The CDR3 nucleotides are TGTGCCAGCAGGGGAGTGGGCACTGAAGCTTTCTTT.